This T cell receptor (beta chain) was identified in a study of CXCR3-negative and CXCR3-positive naive CD8 T cells. Study-level findings and limits: Much lower diversity was found in memory CD8+ cells, while both naive subsets had comparably high diversity. Greater hydrophobicity was found in TRB CDR3s of CXCR3-positive naive cells than of CXCR3-negative naive cells.

This clonotype is classed as medium-sized by frequency. Its antigen is unidentified. UMI-labeled 5' RACE TRB cDNA libraries were prepared from the cells. One entry per CDR3 protein, without DNA, is what TCRdb gives after re-calling the 5' RACE reads. The sample is made up of 6,500 to 10,000 distinct CDR3 sequences, and the top ten hold roughly 2% of it. The clonotype was recovered from a human donor in good health. Some clones in this sample may be carry-over from other donors' samples. Sequenced sample: naive CXCR3+ CD8+ T cells from blood. The subset was: CD45RO-CCR7+CD27+CD95- naive CD8+ T cells expressing CXCR3 (TNR3+).

The CDR3 protein is CATADRLREPQHF. The rearrangement joins TRBV12-3 or TRBV12-4 to TRBJ1-5; no DNA is available, so the TRBD1 call from TCRdb remains unchecked. CDR3 size: 13 residues.